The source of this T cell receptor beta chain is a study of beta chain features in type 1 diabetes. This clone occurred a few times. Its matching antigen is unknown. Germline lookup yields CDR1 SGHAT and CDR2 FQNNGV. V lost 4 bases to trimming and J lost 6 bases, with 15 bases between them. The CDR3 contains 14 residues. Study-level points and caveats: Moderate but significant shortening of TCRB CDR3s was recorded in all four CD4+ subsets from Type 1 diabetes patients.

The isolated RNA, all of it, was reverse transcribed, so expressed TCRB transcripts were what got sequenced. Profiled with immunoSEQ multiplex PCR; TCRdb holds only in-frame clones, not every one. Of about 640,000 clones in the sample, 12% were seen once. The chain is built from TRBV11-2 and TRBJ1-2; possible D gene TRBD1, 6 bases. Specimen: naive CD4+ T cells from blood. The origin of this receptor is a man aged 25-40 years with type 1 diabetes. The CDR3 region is CASSSTGMEHGYTF. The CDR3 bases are TGTGCCAGCAGCTCCACAGGGATGGAACATGGCTACACCTTC.